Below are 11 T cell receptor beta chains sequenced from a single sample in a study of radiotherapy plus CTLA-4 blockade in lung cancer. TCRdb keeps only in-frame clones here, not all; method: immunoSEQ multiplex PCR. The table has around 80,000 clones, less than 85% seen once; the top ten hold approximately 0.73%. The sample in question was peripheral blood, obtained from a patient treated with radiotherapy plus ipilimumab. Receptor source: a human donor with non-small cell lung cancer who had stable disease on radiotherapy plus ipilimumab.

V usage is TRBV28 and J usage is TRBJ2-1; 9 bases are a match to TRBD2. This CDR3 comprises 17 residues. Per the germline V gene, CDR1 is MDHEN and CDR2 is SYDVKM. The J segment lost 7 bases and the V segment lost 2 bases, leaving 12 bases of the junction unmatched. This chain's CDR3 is CASSLRGTSPSRNEQFF. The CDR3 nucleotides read TGTGCCAGCAGTTTAAGGGGGACTAGCCCGTCGCGGAATGAGCAGTTCTTC.

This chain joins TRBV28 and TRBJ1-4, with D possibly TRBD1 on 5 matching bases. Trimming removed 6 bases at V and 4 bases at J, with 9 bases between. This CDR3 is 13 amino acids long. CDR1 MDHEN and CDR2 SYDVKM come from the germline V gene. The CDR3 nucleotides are TGTGCCAGCAGCGAGGGACGTAATGAAAAACTGTTTTTT. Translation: CASSEGRNEKLFF.

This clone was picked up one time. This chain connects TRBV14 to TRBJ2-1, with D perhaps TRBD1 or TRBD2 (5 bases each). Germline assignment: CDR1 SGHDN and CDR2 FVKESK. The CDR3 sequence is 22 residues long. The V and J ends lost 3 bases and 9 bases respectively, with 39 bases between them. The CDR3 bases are TGTGCCAGCAGCCAGAGACGTTCTTCAGGAGGACATAAACCAGAGGTGAGTGGTGAGCAGTTCTTC. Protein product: CASSQRRSSGGHKPEVSGEQFF.

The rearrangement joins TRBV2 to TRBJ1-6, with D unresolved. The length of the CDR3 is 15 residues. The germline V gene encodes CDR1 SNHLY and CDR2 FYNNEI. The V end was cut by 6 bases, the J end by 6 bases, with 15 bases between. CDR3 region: CASRFDRGFNSPLHF. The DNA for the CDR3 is TGTGCCAGCAGATTCGACCGGGGTTTTAATTCACCCCTCCACTTT.

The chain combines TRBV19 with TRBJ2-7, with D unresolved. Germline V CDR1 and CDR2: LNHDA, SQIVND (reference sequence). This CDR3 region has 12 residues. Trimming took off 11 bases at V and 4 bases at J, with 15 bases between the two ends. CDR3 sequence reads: CASRGVTYEQYF. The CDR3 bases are TGTGCCTCCCGTGGAGTCACTTACGAGCAGTACTTC.

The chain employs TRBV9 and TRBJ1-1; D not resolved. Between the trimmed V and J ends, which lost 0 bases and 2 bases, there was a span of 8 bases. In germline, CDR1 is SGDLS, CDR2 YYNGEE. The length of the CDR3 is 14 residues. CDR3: CASSVGVPNTEAFF. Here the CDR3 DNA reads TGTGCCAGCAGCGTAGGGGTCCCCAACACTGAAGCTTTCTTT.

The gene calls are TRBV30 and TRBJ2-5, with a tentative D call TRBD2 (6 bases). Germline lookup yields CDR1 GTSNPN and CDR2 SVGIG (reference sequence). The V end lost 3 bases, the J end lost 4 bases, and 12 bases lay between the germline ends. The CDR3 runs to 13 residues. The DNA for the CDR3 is TGTGCCTGGAGCAAGGGGAGGCTAGAGACCCAGTACTTC. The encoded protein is CAWSKGRLETQYF.

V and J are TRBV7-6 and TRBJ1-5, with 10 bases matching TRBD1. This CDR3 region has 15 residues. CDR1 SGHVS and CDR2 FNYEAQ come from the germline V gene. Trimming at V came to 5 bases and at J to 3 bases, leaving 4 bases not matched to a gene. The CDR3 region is CASSRDRGNNQPQHF. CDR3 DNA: TGTGCCAGCAGCCGGGACAGGGGTAACAATCAGCCCCAGCATTTT.

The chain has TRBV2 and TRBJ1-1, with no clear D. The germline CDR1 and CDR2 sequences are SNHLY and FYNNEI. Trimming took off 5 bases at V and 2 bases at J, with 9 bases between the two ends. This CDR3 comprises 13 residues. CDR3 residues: CASSIQRNTEAFF. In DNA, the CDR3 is TGTGCCAGCAGTATACAGAGAAACACTGAAGCTTTCTTT. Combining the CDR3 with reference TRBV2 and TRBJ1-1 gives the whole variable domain EPEVTQTPSHQVTQMGQEVILRCVPISNHLYFYWYRQILGQKVEFLVSFYNNEISEKSEIFDDQFSVERPDGSNFTLKIRSTKLEDSAMYFCASSIQRNTEAFFGQGTRLTVV.

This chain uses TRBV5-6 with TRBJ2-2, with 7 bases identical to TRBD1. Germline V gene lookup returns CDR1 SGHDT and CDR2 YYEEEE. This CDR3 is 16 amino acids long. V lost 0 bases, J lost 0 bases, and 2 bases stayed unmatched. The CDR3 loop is CASSLAGTANTGELFF. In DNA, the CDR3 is TGTGCCAGCAGCTTGGCCGGGACAGCGAACACCGGGGAGCTGTTTTTT.

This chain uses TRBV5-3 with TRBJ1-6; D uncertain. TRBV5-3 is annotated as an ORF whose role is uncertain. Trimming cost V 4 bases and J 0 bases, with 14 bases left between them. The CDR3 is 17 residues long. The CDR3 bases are TGTGCCAGAAGCGGGTATGTTGGGAGCTCCTATAATTCACCCCTCCACTTT. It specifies CARSGYVGSSYNSPLHF.